These T cell receptor beta chains were read from a single sample in a study of cytomegalovirus exposure and HLA in healthy donors. Profiled with immunoSEQ multiplex PCR; TCRdb holds only in-frame clones, not every one. The sample consists of about 200,000 clones, about 79% of them appearing once. The sequencing input was PBMCs. These receptors were obtained from a man between 18 and 35 years old in good health and CMV-seronegative. The CDR3 runs from the conserved cysteine through the conserved F or W. The D gene is left open where the match is weak. The size entry is marked missing in some rows and otherwise reads once, few, many or a size class.

V gene: TRBV6-5; D gene: NA; J gene: TRBJ1-2; clone size: NA; CDR3 protein: CASNNGRDNYGYTF; CDR3 DNA: TGTGCCAGCAATAACGGGCGGGACAACTATGGCTACACCTTC
V gene: TRBV7-9; D gene: TRBD1; J gene: TRBJ1-1; clone size: NA; CDR3 protein: CASSLADREGTEAFF; CDR3 DNA: TGTGCCAGCAGCTTGGCCGACAGGGAAGGCACTGAAGCTTTCTTT
V gene: TRBV11-1; D gene: TRBD2; J gene: TRBJ2-7; clone size: once; CDR3 protein: CASSNIDPPREGPYEQYF; CDR3 DNA: TGTGCCAGCAGCAATATCGACCCCCCACGGGAGGGCCCTTACGAGCAGTACTTC
V gene: TRBV28; D gene: TRBD1; J gene: TRBJ1-1; clone size: once; CDR3 protein: CASSLSARGLLGTEAFF; CDR3 DNA: TGTGCCAGCAGTTTATCGGCCAGGGGGCTTTTGGGTACTGAAGCTTTCTTT
V gene: TRBV7-2; D gene: NA; J gene: TRBJ1-1; clone size: NA; CDR3 protein: CASSSGLQKSEAFF; CDR3 DNA: TGTGCCAGCAGCTCGGGACTCCAAAAAAGTGAAGCTTTCTTT
V gene: TRBV15; D gene: TRBD1; J gene: TRBJ1-5; clone size: NA; CDR3 protein: CATSRPGGAGQPQHF; CDR3 DNA: TGTGCCACCAGCAGGCCAGGGGGCGCGGGTCAGCCCCAGCATTTT
V gene: TRBV6-6; D gene: TRBD1; J gene: TRBJ1-1; clone size: NA; CDR3 protein: CASSSRTGGTATEAFF; CDR3 DNA: TGTGCCAGCAGTTCGAGGACAGGGGGAACGGCCACTGAAGCTTTCTTT
V gene: TRBV11-2; D gene: TRBD2; J gene: TRBJ2-3; clone size: NA; CDR3 protein: CASSGIGGRSEGPDTQYF; CDR3 DNA: TGTGCCAGCAGCGGAATTGGCGGGAGGTCTGAGGGCCCAGATACGCAGTATTTT
V gene: TRBV5-6; D gene: NA; J gene: TRBJ1-6; clone size: NA; CDR3 protein: CASTGGRPSSSYNSPLHF; CDR3 DNA: TGTGCCAGCACCGGGGGTCGTCCCAGTAGCTCCTATAATTCACCCCTCCACTTT
V gene: TRBV2; D gene: NA; J gene: TRBJ2-3; clone size: NA; CDR3 protein: CASSIRTDGREDTQYF; CDR3 DNA: TGTGCCAGCAGTATCCGGACAGATGGTAGGGAAGATACGCAGTATTTT
V gene: TRBV6-4; D gene: NA; J gene: TRBJ2-3; clone size: NA; CDR3 protein: CASRRPKDREGDTQYF; CDR3 DNA: TGTGCCAGCAGAAGGCCGAAGGACAGGGAGGGAGATACGCAGTATTTT
V gene: TRBV15; D gene: TRBD1; J gene: TRBJ1-3; clone size: NA; CDR3 protein: CATSQTGEVFGNTIYF; CDR3 DNA: TGTGCCACCAGTCAGACAGGGGAGGTTTTCGGAAACACCATATATTTT
V gene: TRBV5-3; D gene: TRBD1; J gene: TRBJ1-2; clone size: NA; CDR3 protein: CARRRTQGVKGYGYTF; CDR3 DNA: TGTGCCAGAAGGCGAACGCAGGGGGTGAAGGGTTATGGCTACACCTTC
V gene: TRBV7-8; D gene: TRBD1; J gene: TRBJ1-3; clone size: NA; CDR3 protein: CASSLSVTGPGGIYF; CDR3 DNA: TGTGCCAGCAGCTTAAGCGTGACAGGGCCTGGTGGCATATATTTT
V gene: TRBV30; D gene: TRBD2; J gene: TRBJ2-7; clone size: NA; CDR3 protein: CARTSGTYEQYF; CDR3 DNA: TGTGCCAGGACTAGCGGGACCTACGAGCAGTACTTC
V gene: TRBV27; D gene: TRBD2; J gene: TRBJ2-3; clone size: NA; CDR3 protein: CASSSVRLAGRTDTQYF; CDR3 DNA: TGTGCCAGCAGTTCCGTCAGACTAGCGGGTCGCACAGATACGCAGTATTTT
V gene: TRBV7-2; D gene: NA; J gene: TRBJ1-5; clone size: NA; CDR3 protein: CASSSTDSNQPQHF; CDR3 DNA: TGTGCCAGCAGCTCGACAGATAGCAATCAGCCCCAGCATTTT
V gene: TRBV29-1; D gene: TRBD1; J gene: TRBJ2-1; clone size: NA; CDR3 protein: CSGQGASEQFF; CDR3 DNA: TGCAGCGGTCAGGGGGCGAGTGAGCAGTTCTTC
V gene: TRBV14; D gene: NA; J gene: TRBJ1-1; clone size: NA; CDR3 protein: CASKTFSDTEAFF; CDR3 DNA: TGTGCCAGCAAAACTTTTTCTGACACTGAAGCTTTCTTT
V gene: TRBV7-2; D gene: TRBD2; J gene: TRBJ2-1; clone size: NA; CDR3 protein: CASSLIPAGGGWVYNEQFF; CDR3 DNA: TGTGCCAGCAGCTTAATTCCAGCGGGAGGAGGTTGGGTGTACAATGAGCAGTTCTTC
V gene: TRBV30; D gene: NA; J gene: TRBJ2-1; clone size: NA; CDR3 protein: CAWSIEGLSVF; CDR3 DNA: TGTGCCTGGAGTATTGAGGGACTTTCAGTCTTC
V gene: TRBV4-2; D gene: TRBD1; J gene: TRBJ1-1; clone size: NA; CDR3 protein: CASSQGDRGPSNTEAFF; CDR3 DNA: TGTGCCAGCAGCCAGGGCGACAGGGGTCCCTCGAACACTGAAGCTTTCTTT
V gene: TRBV18; D gene: NA; J gene: TRBJ2-7; clone size: NA; CDR3 protein: CASSPQRVSYEQYF; CDR3 DNA: TGTGCCAGCTCACCTCAGAGGGTCAGTTACGAGCAGTACTTC
V gene: TRBV7-6; D gene: TRBD2; J gene: TRBJ2-1; clone size: NA; CDR3 protein: CASSLLSGTSGGAGEQFF; CDR3 DNA: TGTGCCAGCAGCTTGCTTTCCGGGACTAGCGGGGGGGCGGGTGAGCAGTTCTTC
V gene: TRBV18; D gene: NA; J gene: TRBJ2-1; clone size: few; CDR3 protein: CASSPPSSWKDSDNEQFF; CDR3 DNA: TGTGCCAGCTCACCCCCCTCCTCATGGAAAGACAGCGACAATGAGCAGTTCTTC
V gene: TRBV5-1; D gene: TRBD1; J gene: TRBJ1-5; clone size: few; CDR3 protein: CASSLTGAQPQHF; CDR3 DNA: TGCGCCAGCAGCCTAACAGGGGCCCAGCCCCAGCATTTT
V gene: TRBV18; D gene: NA; J gene: TRBJ2-7; clone size: few; CDR3 protein: CASSPPAVSSYEQYF; CDR3 DNA: TGTGCCAGCTCACCACCGGCAGTCAGCTCCTACGAGCAGTACTTC
V gene: TRBV11-2; D gene: NA; J gene: TRBJ2-1; clone size: NA; CDR3 protein: CASSLGRHNELTPPEQFF; CDR3 DNA: TGTGCCAGCAGCTTAGGGCGGCACAATGAGCTCACCCCACCTGAGCAGTTCTTC
V gene: TRBV5-1; D gene: NA; J gene: TRBJ1-2; clone size: NA; CDR3 protein: CASSFNPGDPYGYTF; CDR3 DNA: TGCGCCAGCAGCTTTAACCCAGGGGACCCCTATGGCTACACCTTC
V gene: TRBV5-4; D gene: TRBD1; J gene: TRBJ1-2; clone size: NA; CDR3 protein: CASSSDRVANYGYTF; CDR3 DNA: TGTGCCAGCAGCTCCGACAGGGTGGCTAACTATGGCTACACCTTC
V gene: TRBV5-1; D gene: NA; J gene: TRBJ2-6; clone size: NA; CDR3 protein: CASSLAGGMLAGANVLTF; CDR3 DNA: TGCGCCAGCAGCTTGGCCGGGGGAATGCTCGCTGGGGCCAACGTCCTGACTTTC
V gene: TRBV30; D gene: NA; J gene: TRBJ2-5; clone size: NA; CDR3 protein: CAWSGARVGLGETQYF; CDR3 DNA: TGTGCCTGGAGTGGGGCGAGGGTAGGGCTGGGGGAGACCCAGTACTTC
V gene: TRBV6-5; D gene: NA; J gene: TRBJ2-5; clone size: NA; CDR3 protein: CASSSWTAQETQYF; CDR3 DNA: TGTGCCAGCAGTTCGTGGACTGCCCAAGAGACCCAGTACTTC
V gene: TRBV6-5; D gene: NA; J gene: TRBJ2-7; clone size: NA; CDR3 protein: CASSYRTALDYEQYF; CDR3 DNA: TGTGCCAGCAGTTATAGGACAGCCCTAGACTACGAGCAGTACTTC
V gene: TRBV18; D gene: TRBD1; J gene: TRBJ2-7; clone size: NA; CDR3 protein: CASSPPRQGSSYEQYF; CDR3 DNA: TGTGCCAGCTCACCTCCTAGACAGGGGAGCTCCTACGAGCAGTACTTC
V gene: TRBV28; D gene: NA; J gene: TRBJ2-5; clone size: NA; CDR3 protein: CASTLPGGSQETQYF; CDR3 DNA: TGTGCCAGCACCTTACCAGGGGGGTCTCAAGAGACCCAGTACTTC
V gene: TRBV28; D gene: TRBD2; J gene: TRBJ2-5; clone size: NA; CDR3 protein: CASRGGGGSLEETQYF; CDR3 DNA: TGTGCCAGCAGGGGGGGTGGCGGGAGTTTGGAAGAGACCCAGTACTTC
V gene: TRBV28; D gene: NA; J gene: TRBJ2-7; clone size: NA; CDR3 protein: CASSLWGAYEQYF; CDR3 DNA: TGTGCCAGCAGTTTATGGGGAGCCTACGAGCAGTACTTC
V gene: TRBV7-9; D gene: TRBD2; J gene: TRBJ2-7; clone size: NA; CDR3 protein: CASSSPPGGPTVEQYF; CDR3 DNA: TGTGCCAGCAGCTCACCCCCGGGGGGGCCCACGGTCGAGCAGTACTTC
V gene: TRBV25-1; D gene: TRBD2; J gene: TRBJ2-3; clone size: NA; CDR3 protein: CASSEPRTSGGLTDTQYF; CDR3 DNA: TGTGCCAGCAGTGAACCTCGGACTAGCGGGGGGCTCACAGATACGCAGTATTTT
V gene: TRBV4-2; D gene: TRBD2; J gene: TRBJ2-1; clone size: NA; CDR3 protein: CASSPDGTSGYNEQFF; CDR3 DNA: TGTGCCAGCAGCCCTGACGGGACTAGCGGGTACAATGAGCAGTTCTTC
V gene: TRBV28; D gene: TRBD1; J gene: TRBJ2-3; clone size: NA; CDR3 protein: CASKGTGQGTNTQYF; CDR3 DNA: TGTGCCAGCAAGGGAACCGGACAGGGCACAAATACGCAGTATTTT
V gene: TRBV9; D gene: TRBD1; J gene: TRBJ1-1; clone size: NA; CDR3 protein: CASSLGTGGLVTEAFF; CDR3 DNA: TGTGCCAGCAGCCTTGGGACAGGGGGGCTGGTCACTGAAGCTTTCTTT
V gene: TRBV5-6; D gene: TRBD1; J gene: TRBJ1-2; clone size: NA; CDR3 protein: CASRSDRARYTF; CDR3 DNA: TGTGCCAGCAGATCCGACAGGGCCCGCTACACCTTC
V gene: TRBV28; D gene: NA; J gene: TRBJ1-2; clone size: once; CDR3 protein: CASSLSLTGGLIFYGYTF; CDR3 DNA: TGTGCCAGCAGTTTATCCTTAACCGGGGGGTTAATTTTTTATGGCTACACCTTC
V gene: TRBV5-4; D gene: TRBD1; J gene: TRBJ1-4; clone size: once; CDR3 protein: CASSFGTGVGNEKLFF; CDR3 DNA: TGTGCCAGCAGCTTCGGAACAGGGGTCGGTAATGAAAAACTGTTTTTT
V gene: TRBV19; D gene: NA; J gene: TRBJ1-1; clone size: few; CDR3 protein: CASSSQGFTEAFF; CDR3 DNA: TGTGCCAGTAGTAGCCAGGGTTTCACTGAAGCTTTCTTT
V gene: TRBV6-1; D gene: TRBD1; J gene: TRBJ2-7; clone size: few; CDR3 protein: CASSERPDRGEQYF; CDR3 DNA: TGTGCCAGCAGTGAACGCCCGGACAGGGGCGAGCAGTACTTC
V gene: TRBV7-8; D gene: TRBD2; J gene: TRBJ2-5; clone size: NA; CDR3 protein: CASSSSGGLQETQYF; CDR3 DNA: TGTGCCAGCAGCAGTAGCGGGGGGCTCCAAGAGACCCAGTACTTC
V gene: TRBV14; D gene: TRBD2; J gene: TRBJ2-1; clone size: NA; CDR3 protein: CASSLLPPLAGGFSYNEQFF; CDR3 DNA: TGTGCCAGCAGCCTTTTACCACCATTAGCGGGGGGTTTCTCCTACAATGAGCAGTTCTTC
V gene: TRBV30; D gene: NA; J gene: TRBJ2-2; clone size: NA; CDR3 protein: CAWSVVGPGELFF; CDR3 DNA: TGTGCCTGGAGTGTTGTGGGGCCCGGGGAGCTGTTTTTT
V gene: TRBV7-2; D gene: TRBD1; J gene: TRBJ1-5; clone size: NA; CDR3 protein: CASSPQTGINQPQHF; CDR3 DNA: TGTGCCAGCAGCCCTCAGACAGGGATCAATCAGCCCCAGCATTTT
V gene: TRBV5-4; D gene: NA; J gene: TRBJ2-2; clone size: NA; CDR3 protein: CASSLGPNTGELFF; CDR3 DNA: TGTGCCAGCAGCTTGGGTCCTAACACCGGGGAGCTGTTTTTT
V gene: TRBV7-6; D gene: TRBD1; J gene: TRBJ2-1; clone size: NA; CDR3 protein: CASSPRQGINEQFF; CDR3 DNA: TGTGCCAGCAGCCCCCGACAGGGGATCAATGAGCAGTTCTTC
V gene: TRBV5-1; D gene: TRBD2; J gene: TRBJ2-5; clone size: NA; CDR3 protein: CASKVAGGGETQYF; CDR3 DNA: TGCGCCAGCAAGGTAGCGGGAGGTGGGGAGACCCAGTACTTC
V gene: TRBV6-5; D gene: TRBD2; J gene: TRBJ2-7; clone size: NA; CDR3 protein: CASSPTSGGASEQYF; CDR3 DNA: TGTGCCAGCAGTCCGACTAGCGGGGGGGCCAGCGAGCAGTACTTC
V gene: TRBV7-9; D gene: NA; J gene: TRBJ1-3; clone size: NA; CDR3 protein: CASSSRRGKGGNTIYF; CDR3 DNA: TGTGCCAGCAGCTCACGGAGGGGAAAGGGTGGAAACACCATATATTTT
V gene: TRBV19; D gene: TRBD1; J gene: TRBJ1-2; clone size: NA; CDR3 protein: CASSIRDRAHYGYTF; CDR3 DNA: TGTGCCAGTAGTATACGGGACAGGGCCCACTATGGCTACACCTTC